This T cell receptor beta chain originates from a study of beta chain features in type 1 diabetes (dated by TCRdb to the late 2010s). Regarding the research as a whole: No differences in mean age, gender distribution, total cell number or subset yield were found between patients and healthy donors. Across all samples, almost 110 million sorted cells were examined, and cell number per subset correlated strongly with RNA yield. The study compared TCRB repertoires of sorted circulating CD4+ T cell subsets between recently diagnosed type 1 diabetes patients and matched healthy donors. Regulatory and stem cell-like memory subsets were isolated from only 8 patients and about 8 healthy donors, whereas naive and central memory subsets came from all 30 or so donors. What the research found in general, with its limitations: PCR may preferentially amplify shorter templates, but because patient and control samples were amplified and corrected together, any resulting skew would affect both groups equally. Naive, central memory and regulatory TCRB repertoires appeared to be more alike among patients than among healthy donors. Patients with type 1 diabetes made fewer insertions and deleted more nucleotides at VDJ recombination sites, implying thymic rearrangement abnormalities. In all four CD4+ subsets, TCRB CDR3 length was moderately but significantly shorter in type 1 diabetes patients. Only small numbers of individuals were included in the HLA sub-analyses, which left unresolved whether HLA type had any influence on TCRB rearrangement. Because cDNA was sequenced instead of genomic DNA, highly expressing activated cells could be over-represented, though the groups showed no difference in activation or CD3 levels.

From cysteine to phenylalanine, the CDR3 is 13 amino acids long. CDR3 DNA only is kept here, 39 bases in frame from base 1. The germline ends are 16 bases apart after V is trimmed by 10 bases and J by 4 bases. According to the germline V gene, CDR1 reads MGHRA and CDR2 reads YSYEKL. All of the isolated RNA was reverse transcribed with the High Capacity cDNA Reverse Transcription Kit, so expressed TCRB transcripts were sequenced. Naive, central memory and regulatory T cell samples underwent deep immunoSEQ sequencing, averaging about 3.57 million total reads per sample. After sorted cells were lysed in RLT buffer, RNA was extracted with DNase-treated RNeasy Micro or Mini kits, with the choice depending on cell number. To prevent cross-contamination, each cell subset was processed individually, whereas patient and healthy donor samples were processed jointly. The immunoSEQ multiplex PCR was used to amplify TCRB sequences from cDNA, generating 87-bp fragments that spanned the CDR3 region. Sequencing of the amplicons was done on the Illumina HiSeq platform. In the source study's methods: PCR bias was corrected computationally using synthetic template baselines, and reads within Hamming distance 2 were collapsed, with unmergeable singletons discarded. Reads were aligned to IMGT to assign V, D and J genes, CDR3 length, and insertions or deletions at six rearrangement sites. Clonotype counts were normalized to sorted cell number within each subset before computing true diversity and Gini coefficients with the tcR R package. Repertoire sharing was quantified using the overlap coefficient calculated on TCRB nucleotide sequences. Out-of-frame TCRB sequences from naive cells were analyzed as a proxy for the pre-selection repertoire. This immuneACCESS table, as held by TCRdb, lists in-frame sequences with V and J called but not all clones. Of the missing ones, under half trace to an unresolved V gene in checked studies; the others have no known cause. The D gene and trimming were derived from the DNA, and the V and J assignments and clone size from that table. The sample includes roughly 230,000 clones, with more than 9% observed a single time. About 0.037% of the sample belongs to the ten largest clones.

A single peripheral blood draw of around 0.11 L on average was collected from each donor into heparinised tubes. Naive, central memory, regulatory and stem cell-like memory CD4+ T cells were sorted on a BD FACSAria II using a panel including CD45RO, CCR7, CD25, CD127, CD95 and CD27. All sorted populations exceeded 98% purity. PBMCs were isolated immediately by Lymphoprep density gradient centrifugation and stained directly without culture. So that batch effects would be minimized, each experiment stained and sorted samples in pairs, pairing one healthy donor with one patient. Turning to this clone: The target of this receptor is not known. Per-base quality was not reported, and no clone a single base away is much larger than it.

Sequenced material: naive CD4+ T cells from blood. The cell subset or site label here, explained by the study, means: true naive CD4+ T cells. This receptor was obtained from a woman aged 18 to 35 in good health. The chain couples TRBV4-1 to TRBJ1-2; no D gene can be assigned with confidence. The base sequence is TGCGCCACACGTTCTCCTAGGAGCTATGGCTACACCTTC. Translation gives CATRSPRSYGYTF.